This TCR beta chain comes out of a study of T cells after posttransplantation cyclophosphamide. A marrow graft followed busulfan-fludarabine conditioning, with cyclophosphamide on days +3 and +4. Produced via immunoSEQ multiplex PCR; TCRdb's table is partial and in-frame only. The table has roughly 5,000 clones, 65% to 85% seen once. J gave up 7 bases and V 8 bases, and 9 bases lay outside the gene matches. This CDR3 spans 14 amino acids. Germline V lookup: CDR1 MRHNA, CDR2 SNTAGT. The V gene is TRBV6-4, the J gene TRBJ1-5; the match to TRBD1 covers 9 bases. The sample in question was CD4+ T cells sorted from blood, obtained roughly 350 days after allogeneic stem cell transplant with posttransplant cyclophosphamide. The source is a male patient in his forties or fifties who received an allogeneic stem cell transplant from a related donor and was CMV-positive. Some T cells may have come from the graft donor. CDR3 sequence (DNA): TGTGCCAGCCACAGGGACAGGGATGGGCAGCCCCAGCATTTT. Translated: CASHRDRDGQPQHF.